This T cell receptor (beta chain) was sequenced in a study of T-cell reconstitution after alpha-beta-depleted transplantation in children. This clonotype was counted a few times. Unique molecular identifiers tagged the TCRbeta library. Each CDR3 protein is one row after TCRdb ran MiXCR on the PCR reads. The sample includes around 71,000 distinct CDR3 sequences, more than 5.5% of them seen just once. CDR1 SGHRS and CDR2 YFSETQ come from the germline V gene. The CDR3 runs to 15 residues. Trimming took 4 bases from V and 3 from J, leaving 13 bases between them. This TCR was sampled from a human donor who donated a stem cell graft to a child with acute lymphoblastic leukemia. The sequencing here drew on PBMCs from the stem cell graft donor, taken from the stem cell graft. The gene calls are TRBV5-1 and TRBJ2-2, with TRBD1 as a possible D gene (6 bases). In DNA, the CDR3 is TGCGCCAGCAGCCCCGGACAGATAGACACCGGGGAGCTGTTTTTT. Protein sequence: CASSPGQIDTGELFF.